These T cell receptor beta chains were read from a single sample in a study of blood T cell repertoires in COVID-19. Some clones are missing from TCRdb's copy, which holds only in-frame ones; the method was immunoSEQ multiplex PCR. The data hold about 140,000 clones, with 80% to 85% observed a single time. Sequenced sample: peripheral blood. These receptors were collected from a woman aged 60-75 years with acute or convalescent COVID-19. Both conserved end residues are part of each CDR3. A D gene is named only where the DNA matches it firmly. Clone sizes are given selectively: once, few, many, or a class where the clone is expanded.

V gene	J gene	clone size	D gene	CDR3 DNA	CDR3 protein
TRBV6-2/TRBV6-3	TRBJ1-5	.	.	TGTGCCAGCAGTCCCCCTTTGCAGCCCCAGCATTTT	CASSPPLQPQHF
TRBV19	TRBJ2-1	.	TRBD1	TGTGCCAGTAGTAGGGGACAGGGGACCTACAATGAGCAGTTCTTC	CASSRGQGTYNEQFF
TRBV5-1	TRBJ2-3	.	.	TGCGCCAGCAGCCGGGACACTACGGGAGATACGCAGTATTTT	CASSRDTTGDTQYF
TRBV7-6	TRBJ1-3	.	TRBD1	TGTGCCAGCAGCTCGATTAGGGACAGGTCTGGAAACACCATATATTTT	CASSSIRDRSGNTIYF
TRBV27	TRBJ2-2	.	.	TGTGCCAGCAGTTTATCGCCAGGGGCGAACACCGGGGAGCTGTTTTTT	CASSLSPGANTGELFF
TRBV4-1	TRBJ2-6	.	TRBD2	TGCGCCAGCAGCCAAGATCTAGCGGGAGTCTTCCTGACTTTC	CASSQDLAGVFLTF
TRBV7-6	TRBJ2-2	.	TRBD2	TGTGCCAGCAGCTTAGTGGCAAGAGCGGGAGCGGGGACCGGGGAGCTGTTTTTT	CASSLVARAGAGTGELFF
TRBV4-3	TRBJ2-1	.	.	TGCGCCAGCAGCCAAGGGCGGGATGTCTACAATGAGCAGTTCTTC	CASSQGRDVYNEQFF
TRBV6-5	TRBJ2-7	.	.	TGTGCCAGCAGTTCCCCGGGGAGAAACTACGAGCAGTACTTC	CASSSPGRNYEQYF
TRBV7-2	TRBJ1-2	.	.	TGTGCCAGCAGCTCGACCCGGCGGCAGGGCTACACCTTC	CASSSTRRQGYTF
TRBV7-2	TRBJ2-1	.	.	TGTGCCAGCAGCTTTAACTACAATGAGCAGTTCTTC	CASSFNYNEQFF
TRBV28	TRBJ1-1	.	.	TGTGCCAGCATTGCCTATGGGGGCCCCGCGTATGAAGCTTTCTTT	CASIAYGGPAYEAFF
TRBV5-1	TRBJ2-5	.	TRBD1	TGCGCCAGCAGCTGGGGGACAGGGGGCGAGGAGACCCAGTACTTC	CASSWGTGGEETQYF
TRBV11-2	TRBJ1-6	.	.	TGTGCCAGCAGCGGAGCAGCAAACTATAATTCACCCCTCCACTTT	CASSGAANYNSPLHF
TRBV27	TRBJ1-5	.	.	TGTGCCAGCGCTAAGCTAGTTGGGACAACTAAAGATCAGCCCCAGCATTTT	CASAKLVGTTKDQPQHF
TRBV2	TRBJ1-1	.	.	TGTGCCAGCAGTGAAGGCGTCAGGGTGGGCACTGAAGCTTTCTTT	CASSEGVRVGTEAFF
TRBV9	TRBJ2-6	.	TRBD1	TGTGCCAGCAGCGATCGACAGGGGGCGCCGTGGGGGGCCAACGTCCTGACTTTC	CASSDRQGAPWGANVLTF
TRBV11-3	TRBJ2-7	.	TRBD1	TGTGCCAGCAGTTTGGACAGGTCCAGCTCCTACGAGCAGTACTTC	CASSLDRSSSYEQYF
TRBV19	TRBJ1-2	.	.	TGTGCCAGTAGTATTGGGAGCCCATATGGCTACACCTTC	CASSIGSPYGYTF
TRBV19	TRBJ1-5	.	.	TGTGCCAGCACTGGACAGCTCGATCAGCCCCAGCATTTT	CASTGQLDQPQHF
TRBV9	TRBJ2-1	.	.	TGTGCCAGCAGCGCCGGGGGTGAGCAGTTCTTC	CASSAGGEQFF
TRBV11-1	TRBJ2-5	.	.	TGTGCCAGCAGCTTACGTTCGTACCAAGAGACCCAGTACTTC	CASSLRSYQETQYF
TRBV24-1	TRBJ2-1	.	.	TGTGCCACCAGTGATTCTGGCGGGACGACCAACAATGAGCAGTTCTTC	CATSDSGGTTNNEQFF
TRBV27	TRBJ1-6	.	TRBD1	TGTGCCAGCAGTCCAACCGGGACAGGGAATTCACCCCTCCACTTT	CASSPTGTGNSPLHF
TRBV5-5	TRBJ1-4	.	TRBD1	TGTGCCAGCAGGTTACCCGGGACAGGGGAGGAAAAACTGTTTTTT	CASRLPGTGEEKLFF
TRBV28	TRBJ1-3	few	.	TGTGCCAGCAGCCTACAGTCCTTCTCTGGAAACACCATATATTTT	CASSLQSFSGNTIYF
TRBV14	TRBJ2-7	.	TRBD2	TGTGCCAGCAGCAAGGGGGGTTCGGGACTAGCAGGCGAGCAGTACTTC	CASSKGGSGLAGEQYF
TRBV9	TRBJ2-1	.	.	TGTGCCAGCAGCCCCCGTGAGTCCCCTTACAATGAGCAGTTCTTC	CASSPRESPYNEQFF
TRBV11-1	TRBJ2-7	few	TRBD1	TGTGCCAGCAGCTTAATGACAGGGTCCCTCGAGCAGTACTTC	CASSLMTGSLEQYF
TRBV28	TRBJ1-1	medium-sized	.	TGTGCCAGCAGGGGGCCAGGCAGGAACACTGAAGCTTTCTTT	CASRGPGRNTEAFF
TRBV7-9	TRBJ1-4	few	TRBD1	TGTGCCAGCAGCTTATACGGACAGGGGGGTGAAAAACTGTTTTTT	CASSLYGQGGEKLFF
TRBV19	TRBJ1-5	.	TRBD1	TGTGCCAGTAGTATAGGATGGAGGGGGCGAGGAAATAGCAATCAGCCCCAGCATTTT	CASSIGWRGRGNSNQPQHF
TRBV19	TRBJ2-2	once	TRBD2	TGTGCCAGTACCCTAGCGGGAGCGAACACCGGGGAGCTGTTTTTT	CASTLAGANTGELFF
TRBV6-5	TRBJ1-5	once	.	TGTGCCAGCAGTCTAAATAGCAATCAGCCCCAGCATTTT	CASSLNSNQPQHF
TRBV6-5	TRBJ1-2	.	.	TGTGCCGCGATAAACGTGGGGGCGCGCTATGGCTACACCTTC	CAAINVGARYGYTF
TRBV25-1	TRBJ2-5	.	TRBD2	TGTGCCACCGGACTAGCCTGGACCCAGTACTTC	CATGLAWTQYF
TRBV30	TRBJ1-5	.	.	TGTGCCTGGTCAGGGGGCAATCAGCCCCAGCATTTT	CAWSGGNQPQHF
TRBV5-4	TRBJ2-3	.	TRBD1	TGTGCCAGCAGCTCGGTCGGGACAGGGGCAGATACGCAGTATTTT	CASSSVGTGADTQYF
TRBV7-2	TRBJ2-3	.	TRBD1	TGTGCCAGCAGCTTAAATGTGGGACAGGGCTCAGATACGCAGTATTTT	CASSLNVGQGSDTQYF
TRBV9	TRBJ2-3	few	.	TGTGCCAGCAGCGTAGGGAGGGGGGGCCTCCCTCCCACAGATACGCAGTATTTT	CASSVGRGGLPPTDTQYF
TRBV3-1/TRBV3-2	TRBJ2-1	.	.	TGTGCCAGCAGCCAAGAGGGTGGAGCGGAGCAGTTCTTC	CASSQEGGAEQFF
TRBV15	TRBJ1-5	.	.	TGTGCCACCAGCAGCAGGGTAACCAAGTATCAGCCCCAGCATTTT	CATSSRVTKYQPQHF
TRBV24-1	TRBJ2-2	.	.	TGTGCCACCAGCATAGCGTCGAACACCGGGGAGCTGTTTTTT	CATSIASNTGELFF
TRBV28	TRBJ2-7	.	TRBD1	TGTGCCAGCAGAGAGACAGGGAAGGTTAGTGGCGAGCAGTACTTC	CASRETGKVSGEQYF
TRBV25-1	TRBJ1-4	.	.	TGTGCCAGCAGTGACCTCCCGGGTAAATGGTTTTTT	CASSDLPGKWFF
TRBV5-4	TRBJ1-1	.	TRBD1	TGTGCCAGCAGCTTCGAGACAGGGAGTGAAGCTTTCTTT	CASSFETGSEAFF
TRBV11-2	TRBJ2-7	.	.	TGTGCCAGCAGCTTAGGGCGGAGCAAGTTGTACTTC	CASSLGRSKLYF
TRBV30	TRBJ2-1	.	.	TGTGCCTGGAGTGTCAGGGGATGGGGGAGTTTACTAGACTACAATGAGCAGTTCTTC	CAWSVRGWGSLLDYNEQFF